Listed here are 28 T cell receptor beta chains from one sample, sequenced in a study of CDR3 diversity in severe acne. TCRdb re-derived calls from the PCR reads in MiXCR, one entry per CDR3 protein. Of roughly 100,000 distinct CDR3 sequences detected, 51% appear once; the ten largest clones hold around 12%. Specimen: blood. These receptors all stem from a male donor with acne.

CDR3 in amino acids: CATRGGLNTEAFF. The CDR3 DNA follows: TGTGCCACCAGAGGAGGGTTGAACACTGAAGCTTTCTTT. The rearrangement links TRBV27 to TRBJ1-1, with unresolved D. The CDR3 is made up of 13 amino acids. In germline, CDR1 is MNHEY, CDR2 SMNVEV (reference sequence). V dropped 10 bases and J dropped 0 bases, with 12 bases sitting between them.

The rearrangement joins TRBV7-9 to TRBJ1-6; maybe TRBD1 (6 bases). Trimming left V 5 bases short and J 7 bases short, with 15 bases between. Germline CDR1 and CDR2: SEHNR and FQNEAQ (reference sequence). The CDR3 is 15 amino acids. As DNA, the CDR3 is TGTGCCAGCAGCCCGACGGGGGGCCCGAATTCACCCCTCCACTTT. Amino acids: CASSPTGGPNSPLHF.

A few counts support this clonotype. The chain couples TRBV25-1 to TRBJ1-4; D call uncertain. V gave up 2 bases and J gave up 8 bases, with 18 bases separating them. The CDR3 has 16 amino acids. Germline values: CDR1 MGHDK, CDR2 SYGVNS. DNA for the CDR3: TGTGCCAGCAGTGAAAACGTCGGGGTCAAAGGGGAAAAACTGTTTTTT. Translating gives CASSENVGVKGEKLFF.

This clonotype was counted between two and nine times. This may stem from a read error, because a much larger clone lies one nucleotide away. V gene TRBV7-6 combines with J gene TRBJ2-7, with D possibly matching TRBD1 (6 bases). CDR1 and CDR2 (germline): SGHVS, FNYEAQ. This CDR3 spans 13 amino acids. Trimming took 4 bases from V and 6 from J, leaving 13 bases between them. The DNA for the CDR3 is TGTGCCAGCAGCTCGAGTCAGGGGTTCGAGCAGTACTTC. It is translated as CASSSSQGFEQYF.

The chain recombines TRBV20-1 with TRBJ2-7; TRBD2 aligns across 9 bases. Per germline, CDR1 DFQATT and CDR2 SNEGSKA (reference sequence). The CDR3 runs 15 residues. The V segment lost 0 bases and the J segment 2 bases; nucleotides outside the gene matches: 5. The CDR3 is CSARDLAGSPYEQYF. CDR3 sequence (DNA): TGCAGTGCTAGAGACCTAGCGGGGAGCCCCTACGAGCAGTACTTC.

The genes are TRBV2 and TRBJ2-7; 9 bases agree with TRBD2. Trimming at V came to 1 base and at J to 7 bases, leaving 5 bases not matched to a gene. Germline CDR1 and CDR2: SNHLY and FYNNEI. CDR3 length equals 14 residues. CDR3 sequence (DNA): TGTGCCAGCAGTGAAGGGGCGGGAGGGGGGGAGCAGTACTTC. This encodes CASSEGAGGGEQYF.

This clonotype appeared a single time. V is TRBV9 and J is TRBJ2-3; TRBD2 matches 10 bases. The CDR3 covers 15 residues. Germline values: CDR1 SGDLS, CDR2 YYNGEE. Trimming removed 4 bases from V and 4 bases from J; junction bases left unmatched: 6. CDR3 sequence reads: CASSPSSGRPDTQYF. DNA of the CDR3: TGTGCCAGCAGCCCTTCTAGCGGGAGACCAGATACGCAGTATTTT.

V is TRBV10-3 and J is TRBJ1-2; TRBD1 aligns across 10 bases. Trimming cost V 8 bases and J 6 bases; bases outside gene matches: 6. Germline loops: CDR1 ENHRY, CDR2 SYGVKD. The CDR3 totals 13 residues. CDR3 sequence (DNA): TGTGCCATCGGACAGGGGGAGCTTCATGGCTACACCTTC. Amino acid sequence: CAIGQGELHGYTF.

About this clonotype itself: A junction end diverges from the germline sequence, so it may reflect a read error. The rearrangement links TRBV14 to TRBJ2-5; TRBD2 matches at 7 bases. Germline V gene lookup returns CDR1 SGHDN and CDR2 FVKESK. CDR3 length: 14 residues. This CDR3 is CAGSPGLEGETQYF. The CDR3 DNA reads TGTGCCGGCAGCCCTGGACTAGAAGGAGAGACCCAGTACTTC.

CDR3 nucleotide sequence: TGCGCCAGCAGTGTAGGTGCCTACGAGCAGTACTTC. This translates into CASSVGAYEQYF. The chain is built from TRBV10-1 and TRBJ2-7; no clear D. The CDR3 has 12 residues. The V gene's germline CDR1 is WNHNN and CDR2 SYGVQD (reference sequence). V shed 4 bases and J shed 2 bases, with 6 bases lying between them.

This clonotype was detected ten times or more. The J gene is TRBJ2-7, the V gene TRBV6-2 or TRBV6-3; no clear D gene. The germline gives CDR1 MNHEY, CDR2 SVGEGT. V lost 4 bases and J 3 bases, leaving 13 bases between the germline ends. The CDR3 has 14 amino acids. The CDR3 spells CASSSDSAYYEQYF. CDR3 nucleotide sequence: TGTGCCAGCAGTTCCGACTCGGCCTACTACGAGCAGTACTTC.

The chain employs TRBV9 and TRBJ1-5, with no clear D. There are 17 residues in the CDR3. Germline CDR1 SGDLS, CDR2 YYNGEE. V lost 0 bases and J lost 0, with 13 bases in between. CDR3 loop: CASSVGTSGISNQPQHF. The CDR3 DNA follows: TGTGCCAGCAGCGTAGGGACTAGCGGGATTAGCAATCAGCCCCAGCATTTT.

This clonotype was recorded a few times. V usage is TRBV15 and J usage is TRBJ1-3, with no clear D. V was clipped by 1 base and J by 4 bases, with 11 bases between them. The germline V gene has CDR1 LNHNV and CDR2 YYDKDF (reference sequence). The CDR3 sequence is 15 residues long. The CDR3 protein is CATSRGGGDGNTIYF. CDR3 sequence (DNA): TGTGCCACCAGCAGAGGAGGAGGTGACGGAAACACCATATATTTT.

CDR3 sequence (DNA): TGCGCCAGCAGCCACGTAATAGCGGGAGAATCCCTAAGCACAGATACGCAGTATTTT. Translated: CASSHVIAGESLSTDTQYF. The gene calls are TRBV4-1 and TRBJ2-3; 9 bases line up with TRBD2. Trimming at V came to 3 bases and at J to 0 bases, leaving 13 bases not matched to a gene. The length of the CDR3 is 19 residues. The germline V gene has CDR1 MGHRA and CDR2 YSYEKL.

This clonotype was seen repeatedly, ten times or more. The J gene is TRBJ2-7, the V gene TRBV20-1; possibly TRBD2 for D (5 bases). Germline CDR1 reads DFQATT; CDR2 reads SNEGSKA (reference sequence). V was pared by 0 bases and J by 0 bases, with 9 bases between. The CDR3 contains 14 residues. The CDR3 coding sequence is TGCAGTGCTAGAGATCTAGCTGGCTCCTACGAGCAGTACTTC. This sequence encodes CSARDLAGSYEQYF.

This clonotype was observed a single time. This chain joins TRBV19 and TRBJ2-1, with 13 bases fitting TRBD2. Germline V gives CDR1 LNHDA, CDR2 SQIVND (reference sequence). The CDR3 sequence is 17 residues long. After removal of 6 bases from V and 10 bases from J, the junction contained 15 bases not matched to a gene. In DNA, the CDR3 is TGTGCCAGTAGGCGGGGCCGACAGGGGACTAGCGGGACCGAGCAGTTCTTC. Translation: CASRRGRQGTSGTEQFF.

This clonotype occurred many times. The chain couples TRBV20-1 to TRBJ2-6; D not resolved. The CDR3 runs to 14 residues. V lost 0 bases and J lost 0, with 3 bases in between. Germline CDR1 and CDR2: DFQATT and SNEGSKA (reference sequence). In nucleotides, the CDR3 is TGCAGTGCTAGAGATAACTCTGGGGCCAACGTCCTGACTTTC. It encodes CSARDNSGANVLTF.

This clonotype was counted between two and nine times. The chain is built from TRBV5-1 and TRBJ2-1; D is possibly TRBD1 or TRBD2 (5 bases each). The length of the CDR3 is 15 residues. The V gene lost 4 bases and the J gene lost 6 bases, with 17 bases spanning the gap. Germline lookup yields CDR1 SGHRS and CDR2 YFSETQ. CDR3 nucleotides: TGCGCCAGCAGCCTCCCCCGGGACCACCTCAATGAGCAGTTCTTC. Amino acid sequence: CASSLPRDHLNEQFF.

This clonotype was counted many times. The CDR3 bases are TGTGCCAGTAGTATTGTCACCGAGTATGGCTACACCTTC. This translates into CASSIVTEYGYTF. This chain uses TRBV19 with TRBJ1-2; no definite D call. V dropped 3 bases and J dropped 5 bases, with 10 bases sitting between them. The length of the CDR3 is 13 residues. Germline V gene lookup returns CDR1 LNHDA and CDR2 SQIVND (reference sequence).

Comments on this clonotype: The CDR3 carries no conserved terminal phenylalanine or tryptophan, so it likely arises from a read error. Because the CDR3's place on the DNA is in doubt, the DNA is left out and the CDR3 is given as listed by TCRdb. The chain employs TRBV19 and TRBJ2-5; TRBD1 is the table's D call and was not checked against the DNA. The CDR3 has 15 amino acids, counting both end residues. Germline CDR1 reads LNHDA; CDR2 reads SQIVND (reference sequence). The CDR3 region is CASTRDSYSPLHFGN.

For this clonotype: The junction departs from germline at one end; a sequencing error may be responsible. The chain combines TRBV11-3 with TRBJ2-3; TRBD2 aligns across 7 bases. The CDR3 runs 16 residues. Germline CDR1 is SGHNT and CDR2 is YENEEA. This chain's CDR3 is CASGLGSSGGADTQYF. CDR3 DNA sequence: TGTGCCAGCGGCTTAGGGTCTAGCGGAGGCGCAGATACGCAGTATTTT.

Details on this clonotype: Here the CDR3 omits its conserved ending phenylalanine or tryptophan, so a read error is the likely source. DNA for the CDR3: TGCGCCAGCAGCTTAGGCCGGGCCGGGCCCCAGCATTCT. Protein sequence: CASSLGRAGPQHS. The chain combines TRBV7-9 with TRBJ1-5; D remains ambiguous. The CDR3 has 13 amino acids. Germline loops: CDR1 SEHNR, CDR2 FQNEAQ (reference sequence).

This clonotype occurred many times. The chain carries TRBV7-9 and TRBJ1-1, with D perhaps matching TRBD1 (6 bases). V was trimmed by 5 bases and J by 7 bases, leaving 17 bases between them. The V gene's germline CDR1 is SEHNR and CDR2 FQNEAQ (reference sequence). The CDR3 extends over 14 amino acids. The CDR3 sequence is CASSQPQGPNEAFF. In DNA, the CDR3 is TGTGCCAGCAGCCAACCACAGGGACCAAATGAAGCTTTCTTT.

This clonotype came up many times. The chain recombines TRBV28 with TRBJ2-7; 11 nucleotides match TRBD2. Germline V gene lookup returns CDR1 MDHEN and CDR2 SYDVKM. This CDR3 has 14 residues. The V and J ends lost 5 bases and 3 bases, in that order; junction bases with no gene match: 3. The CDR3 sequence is CASSNSGRDYEQYV. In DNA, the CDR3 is TGTGCCAGCAGTAATAGCGGGAGGGACTACGAGCAGTACGTC.

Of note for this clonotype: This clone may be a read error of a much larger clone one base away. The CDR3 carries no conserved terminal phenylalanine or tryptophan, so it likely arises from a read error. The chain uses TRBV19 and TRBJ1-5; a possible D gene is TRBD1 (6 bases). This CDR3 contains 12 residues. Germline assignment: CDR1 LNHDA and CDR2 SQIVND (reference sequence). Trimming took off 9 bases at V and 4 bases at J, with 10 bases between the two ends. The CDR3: CASRGPNQPQHL. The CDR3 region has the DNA TGTGCCAGCAGGGGCCCGAATCAGCCCCAGCATCTT.

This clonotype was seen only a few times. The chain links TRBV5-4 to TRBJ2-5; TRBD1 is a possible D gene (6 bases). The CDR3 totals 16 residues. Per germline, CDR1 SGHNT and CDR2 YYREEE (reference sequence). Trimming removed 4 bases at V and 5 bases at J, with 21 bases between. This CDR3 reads CASSQESSGDGETQYF. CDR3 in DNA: TGTGCCAGCAGCCAAGAATCTTCAGGGGACGGCGAGACCCAGTACTTC.

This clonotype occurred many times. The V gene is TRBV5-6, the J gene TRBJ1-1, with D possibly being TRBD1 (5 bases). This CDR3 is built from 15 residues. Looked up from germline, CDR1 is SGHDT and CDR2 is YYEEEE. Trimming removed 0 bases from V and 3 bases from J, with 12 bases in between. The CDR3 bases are TGTGCCAGCAGCTTGGCGTACGGGGCATACACTGAAGCTTTCTTT. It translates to CASSLAYGAYTEAFF.

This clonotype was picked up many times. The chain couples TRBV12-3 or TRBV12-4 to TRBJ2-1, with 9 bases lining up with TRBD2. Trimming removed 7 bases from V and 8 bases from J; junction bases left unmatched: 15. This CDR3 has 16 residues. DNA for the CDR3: TGTGCCAGCACCCTATTCTTAGCGGGAGTTCGCGATGAGCAGTTCTTC. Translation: CASTLFLAGVRDEQFF.